The T cell receptor beta chain under discussion was sequenced for a study of T cells in localized non-small cell lung cancer. Profiled with immunoSEQ multiplex PCR; TCRdb holds only in-frame clones, not every one. Of about 2,000 clones detected, 23% appear once; the ten largest clones hold roughly 9.7%. The uninvolved lung lay at least 2 cm from the tumor margin and lacked atypia. CDR1 and CDR2 (germline): LNHDA, SQIVND (reference sequence). The CDR3 is 15 residues long. V was shortened by 5 bases and J by 0 bases, with 8 bases between the two germline ends. V gene TRBV19 combines with J gene TRBJ2-6; D perhaps matches TRBD2 (5 bases). The receptor's source is a male donor at least 60 years old with stage I lung adenocarcinoma. The material was normal lung tissue next to the tumor, obtained before any cancer treatment. CDR3 sequence (DNA): TGTGCCAGTAGTCAAGGAGGCTCTGGGGCCAACGTCCTGACTTTC. Translation gives CASSQGGSGANVLTF.